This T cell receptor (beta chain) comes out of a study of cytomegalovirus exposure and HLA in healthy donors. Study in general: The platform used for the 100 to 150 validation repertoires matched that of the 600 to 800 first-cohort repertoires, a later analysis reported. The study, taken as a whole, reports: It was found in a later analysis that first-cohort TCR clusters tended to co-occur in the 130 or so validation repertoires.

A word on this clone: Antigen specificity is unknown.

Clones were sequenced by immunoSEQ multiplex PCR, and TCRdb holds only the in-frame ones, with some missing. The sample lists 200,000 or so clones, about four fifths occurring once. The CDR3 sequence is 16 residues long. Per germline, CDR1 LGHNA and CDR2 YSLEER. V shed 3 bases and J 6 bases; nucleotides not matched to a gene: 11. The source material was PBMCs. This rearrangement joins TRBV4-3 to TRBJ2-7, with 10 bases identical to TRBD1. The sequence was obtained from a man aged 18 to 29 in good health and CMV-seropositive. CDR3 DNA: TGCGCCAGCAGCCAGGATACGGACAGGGGGAAATCCGAGCAGTACTTC. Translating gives CASSQDTDRGKSEQYF.